These T cell receptor beta chains were read from a single sample in a study of radiotherapy plus CTLA-4 blockade in lung cancer. Assay used: immunoSEQ multiplex PCR; TCRdb lists only in-frame clones, some missing. Counted here are 70,000 to 90,000 clones, around 81% occurring once; the ten biggest clones make up approximately 22%. The source was peripheral blood, collected from a patient treated with radiotherapy plus ipilimumab. The receptor set was obtained from a human donor with non-small cell lung cancer whose response to radiotherapy plus ipilimumab could not be evaluated. Some clones in this sample may be carry-over from other donors' samples. The CDR3 runs from the conserved cysteine through the conserved F or W. The D gene is left open where the match is weak. The listing skips clone size in some rows; elsewhere it reads once, few, many or a size class.

once	TRBV7-9	-	TRBJ2-5	15	TGTGCCAGCAGCTTATCGACAGGAAAGGGAGAGACCCAGTACTTC	CASSLSTGKGETQYF
-	TRBV5-5	TRBD1	TRBJ1-5	15	TGTGCCAGCAGAGCAGGGGGCCATAGCAATCAGCCCCAGCATTTT	CASRAGGHSNQPQHF
-	TRBV20-1	-	TRBJ2-3	10	TGCAGTGCTCTTGAGAGTACGCAGTATTTT	CSALESTQYF
once	TRBV6-1	TRBD1	TRBJ2-2	15	TGTGCCAGCAGTCACCTACAGGGGGCGGGGGGGGAGCTGTTTTTT	CASSHLQGAGGELFF
few	TRBV11-2	TRBD1	TRBJ2-2	17	TGTGCCAGCAGGCCAGCCGGGACAGGGCGTTTCACCGGGGAGCTGTTTTTT	CASRPAGTGRFTGELFF
-	TRBV4-3	-	TRBJ2-1	13	TGCGCCAGCAGCCTCGGGGTCTCGGTGGCGCAGTTCTTC	CASSLGVSVAQFF
-	TRBV7-3	TRBD1	TRBJ2-1	16	TGTGCCAGCAGCTTAATCGGACAGGTAACCTACAATGAGCAGTTCTTC	CASSLIGQVTYNEQFF
-	TRBV5-4	-	TRBJ2-3	13	TGTGCCAGCAGCCCCGATCCCCAACAGGGACAGTATTTT	CASSPDPQQGQYF
-	TRBV6-1	-	TRBJ1-1	11	TGTGCCAGCAGTCCGTCGGGTGAAGCTTTCTTT	CASSPSGEAFF
-	TRBV10-3	-	TRBJ2-7	15	TGTGCCATCCTCCGAACACAGGGCAGCGCCTACGAGCAGTACTTC	CAILRTQGSAYEQYF
-	TRBV28	TRBD2	TRBJ2-7	16	TGTGCCAGCAGTCCGTTACTAGCGGGGGCCGGGTACGAGCAGTACTTC	CASSPLLAGAGYEQYF
-	TRBV6-5	TRBD2	TRBJ2-3	14	TGTGCCAGCAGTGAAGTAAACCCGGGGGGGATGCAGTATTTT	CASSEVNPGGMQYF
-	TRBV29-1	-	TRBJ1-3	13	TGCAGCGTTGGATGGGGGGCTGGAAACACCATATATTTT	CSVGWGAGNTIYF
-	TRBV5-6	TRBD1	TRBJ1-3	16	TGTGCCAGCATTACCCACAGGGGCAGCACTGGAAACACCATATATTTT	CASITHRGSTGNTIYF
-	TRBV27	TRBD1	TRBJ1-1	15	TGTGCCAGCAGTTTAGCAGGGGGCGTAAGCACTGAAGCTTTCTTT	CASSLAGGVSTEAFF
-	TRBV18	TRBD2	TRBJ2-1	15	TGTGCCAGCTCACCACGGACTAGCGGGGCGGATGAGCAGTTCTTC	CASSPRTSGADEQFF
-	TRBV5-5	-	TRBJ1-1	12	TGTGCCAGCAGTGTATTTAGCACTGAAGCTTTCTTT	CASSVFSTEAFF
-	TRBV5-1	TRBD1	TRBJ2-2	18	TGCGCCAGCAGCTTCGGGACAGGGGTCTTCGCGAACACCGGGGAGCTGTTTTTT	CASSFGTGVFANTGELFF
-	TRBV2	TRBD2	TRBJ2-3	18	TGTGCCAGCAGTCTTAGGACTAGCGGGGGGGCTAGCACAGATACGCAGTATTTT	CASSLRTSGGASTDTQYF
-	TRBV10-3	-	TRBJ2-1	12	TGTGCCATCAGTGAGGGGGGGTATGAGCAGTTCTTC	CAISEGGYEQFF
once	TRBV14	TRBD2	TRBJ2-5	14	TGTGCCAGCAGGGGGACTAGCGGGGAAGAGACCCAGTACTTC	CASRGTSGEETQYF
-	TRBV18	-	TRBJ1-1	14	TGTGCCAGCTCACCCGGTGAGGTGAACACTGAAGCTTTCTTT	CASSPGEVNTEAFF
-	TRBV11-2	-	TRBJ1-2	14	TGTGCCAGCAGCTTAGGGACACGAAATGGAGGCTACACCTTC	CASSLGTRNGGYTF
many	TRBV10-3	TRBD1	TRBJ1-6	14	TGTGCCATCAAAGGGACAGGGATTAATTCACCCCTCCACTTT	CAIKGTGINSPLHF
-	TRBV28	TRBD1	TRBJ1-2	14	TGTGCCAGTAGTCCGGGACAGCGTACATTTGGCTACACCTTC	CASSPGQRTFGYTF
-	TRBV7-2	-	TRBJ1-3	13	TGTGCCAGCAGCTCCTCTCAGGAAAACACCATATATTTT	CASSSSQENTIYF
-	TRBV4-2	-	TRBJ2-3	17	TGTGCCAGCAGCCAAAATCAGGGGACCACTAGCACAGATACGCAGTATTTT	CASSQNQGTTSTDTQYF
-	TRBV5-4	TRBD2	TRBJ2-3	13	TGTGCCAGCAGACTGACGGGGGGAGATACGCAGTATTTT	CASRLTGGDTQYF
-	TRBV19	TRBD1	TRBJ2-7	13	TGTGCCAGCTCGGGACAGGGAATATACGAGCAGTACTTC	CASSGQGIYEQYF
-	TRBV19	-	TRBJ2-2	18	TGTGCCAGTAGATCGGCCAATCCCAGCGGGCCTGGGAGCGGGGAGCTGTTTTTT	CASRSANPSGPGSGELFF
-	TRBV19	-	TRBJ2-1	16	TGTGCCAGTAGTATATACGCGGGTAATAGCGGCAATGAGCAGTTCTTC	CASSIYAGNSGNEQFF
-	TRBV28	-	TRBJ1-3	15	TGTGCCAGCAGTTCCCCGACAGGCCCGTCGAACACCATATATTTT	CASSSPTGPSNTIYF
-	TRBV10-3	TRBD2	TRBJ2-3	17	TGTGCCATCAGTGAGTCCCAGCGGGGGGGCCGGACAGATACGCAGTATTTT	CAISESQRGGRTDTQYF
-	TRBV2	TRBD1	TRBJ1-5	15	TGTGCCAGCAGGGGGACAGGGGGCGTCAATCAGCCCCGGCATTTT	CASRGTGGVNQPRHF
-	TRBV30	-	TRBJ1-3	13	TGTGCCTGGGGTGACAGTCCTGGAAACACCATATATTTT	CAWGDSPGNTIYF
medium-sized	TRBV5-1	-	TRBJ2-2	16	TGCGCCAGCAGCTTGGACAGCCGAAGTAACACCGGGGAGCTGTTTTTT	CASSLDSRSNTGELFF
once	TRBV6-1	TRBD2	TRBJ2-1	12	TGTGCCAGCAGTGAGACTAGCGGGGAGCAGTTCTTC	CASSETSGEQFF